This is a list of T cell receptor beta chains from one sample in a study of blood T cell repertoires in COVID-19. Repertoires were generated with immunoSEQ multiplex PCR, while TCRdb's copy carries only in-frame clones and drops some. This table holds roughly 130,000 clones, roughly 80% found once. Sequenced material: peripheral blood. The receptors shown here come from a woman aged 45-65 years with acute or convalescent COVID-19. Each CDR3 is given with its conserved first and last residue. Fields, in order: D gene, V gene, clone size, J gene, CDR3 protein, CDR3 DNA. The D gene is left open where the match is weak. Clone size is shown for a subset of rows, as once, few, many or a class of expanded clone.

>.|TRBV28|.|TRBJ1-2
CASSTGLLNYGYTF
TGTGCCAGCAGCACAGGGTTATTAAACTATGGCTACACCTTC
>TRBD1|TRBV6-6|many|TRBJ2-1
CANRQGEMDEQFF
TGTGCCAACCGACAGGGGGAGATGGATGAGCAGTTCTTC
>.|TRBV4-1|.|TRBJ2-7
CASSQSPQGGYEQYF
TGCGCCAGCAGCCAAAGCCCGCAGGGGGGCTACGAGCAGTACTTC
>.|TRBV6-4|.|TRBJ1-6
CASSEAERSPLHF
TGTGCCAGCAGTGAGGCAGAACGTTCACCCCTCCACTTT
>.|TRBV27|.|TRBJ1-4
CASSLNGLGEKLFF
TGTGCCAGCAGTTTGAATGGGCTTGGAGAAAAACTGTTTTTT
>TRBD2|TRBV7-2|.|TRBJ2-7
CASSSGLAYEQYF
TGTGCCAGCAGCTCTGGACTAGCTTACGAGCAGTACTTC
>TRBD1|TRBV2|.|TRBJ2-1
CASSRTGGGNEQFF
TGTGCCAGCAGCAGGACAGGGGGTGGGAATGAGCAGTTCTTC
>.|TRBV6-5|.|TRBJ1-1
CASSYSGSTNTEAFF
TGTGCCAGCAGTTACTCCGGATCGACTAACACTGAAGCTTTCTTT
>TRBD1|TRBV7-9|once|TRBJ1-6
CASTNWDRGGSPLHF
TGTGCCAGCACCAATTGGGACAGGGGTGGTTCACCCCTCCACTTT
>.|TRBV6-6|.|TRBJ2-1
CASSFRQSSYNEQFF
TGTGCCAGCAGTTTCCGACAGAGCTCCTACAATGAGCAGTTCTTC
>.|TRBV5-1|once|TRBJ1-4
CASRRQNNEKLFF
TGCGCCAGCAGACGACAGAATAATGAAAAACTGTTTTTT
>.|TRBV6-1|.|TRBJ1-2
CASSELFAGHYGYTF
TGTGCCAGCAGTGAATTGTTCGCAGGGCACTATGGCTACACCTTC
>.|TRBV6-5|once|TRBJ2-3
CASRRGGVADTQYF
TGTGCCAGCAGGAGGGGGGGGGTCGCAGATACGCAGTATTTT
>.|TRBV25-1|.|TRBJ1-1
CASSGQALNTEAFF
TGTGCCAGCAGTGGTCAGGCATTGAACACTGAAGCTTTCTTT
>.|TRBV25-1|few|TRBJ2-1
CASSDYGSSGDEQFF
TGTGCCAGCAGTGATTACGGGTCCTCCGGGGATGAGCAGTTCTTC
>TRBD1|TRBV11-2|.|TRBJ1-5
CASSGDRANQPQHF
TGTGCCAGCAGCGGGGACAGGGCCAATCAGCCCCAGCATTTT
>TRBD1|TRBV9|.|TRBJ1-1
CASSATGSTEAFF
TGTGCCAGCAGCGCGACAGGGAGCACTGAAGCTTTCTTT
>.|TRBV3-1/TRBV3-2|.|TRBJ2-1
CASSRGVYNEQFF
TGTGCCAGCAGCCGGGGGGTCTACAATGAGCAGTTCTTC
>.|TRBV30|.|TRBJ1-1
CAWRGGREAFF
TGTGCCTGGAGGGGGGGGAGGGAAGCTTTCTTT
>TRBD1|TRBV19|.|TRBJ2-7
CASSRQGAYEQYF
TGTGCCAGTAGTAGACAGGGGGCTTACGAGCAGTACTTC
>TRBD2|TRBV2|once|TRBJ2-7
CASSRTREVDEQYF
TGTGCCAGCAGCCGGACTAGGGAAGTTGACGAGCAGTACTTC
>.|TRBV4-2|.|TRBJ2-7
CASSASWTADEQYF
TGTGCCAGCAGTGCTTCCTGGACAGCAGACGAGCAGTACTTC
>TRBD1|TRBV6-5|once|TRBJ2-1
CASSPRTGGNEQFF
TGTGCCAGCAGTCCCCGGACAGGGGGCAATGAGCAGTTCTTC
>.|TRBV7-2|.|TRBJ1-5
CASSSRMGGLQPQHF
TGTGCCAGCAGCTCCCGAATGGGGGGGCTTCAGCCCCAGCATTTT
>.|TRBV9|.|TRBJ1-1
CASSAGQIGTEAFF
TGTGCCAGCAGCGCCGGACAGATCGGCACTGAAGCTTTCTTT
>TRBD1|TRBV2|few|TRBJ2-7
CASSLTGVAPYEQYF
TGTGCCAGCAGCCTCACAGGGGTGGCTCCCTACGAGCAGTACTTC
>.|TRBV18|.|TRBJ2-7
CASSPQGASDYEQYF
TGTGCCAGCTCACCACAGGGAGCCTCTGACTACGAGCAGTACTTC
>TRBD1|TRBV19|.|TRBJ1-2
CASSRRGDRVLYGYTF
TGTGCCAGTAGTCGCCGCGGGGACAGAGTTCTCTATGGCTACACCTTC
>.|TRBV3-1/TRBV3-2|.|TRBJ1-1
CASSQSTGNTEAFF
TGTGCCAGCAGCCAATCGACAGGGAACACTGAAGCTTTCTTT
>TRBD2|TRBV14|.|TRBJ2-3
CASSQGAGEIDTQYF
TGTGCCAGCAGCCAAGGAGCGGGGGAGATAGATACGCAGTATTTT
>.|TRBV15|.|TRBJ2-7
CATSRDEAGSYEQYF
TGTGCCACCAGCAGAGATGAGGCGGGGTCCTACGAGCAGTACTTC
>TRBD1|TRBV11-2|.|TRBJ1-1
CASSLGGYRGVNTEAFF
TGTGCCAGCAGCTTAGGGGGCTACAGGGGGGTGAACACTGAAGCTTTCTTT
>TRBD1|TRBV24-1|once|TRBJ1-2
CATSERTGDGYTF
TGTGCCACCAGTGAAAGGACAGGGGATGGCTACACCTTC
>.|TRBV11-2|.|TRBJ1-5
CASSRAGGVSNQPQHF
TGTGCCAGCAGCCGTGCGGGGGGGGTGAGCAATCAGCCCCAGCATTTT
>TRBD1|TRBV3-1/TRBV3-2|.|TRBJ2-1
CASSQWTGGNEQFF
TGTGCCAGCAGCCAGTGGACAGGGGGCAATGAGCAGTTCTTC
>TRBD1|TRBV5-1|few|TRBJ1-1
CASSSRQGMNTEAFF
TGCGCCAGCAGCTCTCGACAGGGGATGAACACTGAAGCTTTCTTT
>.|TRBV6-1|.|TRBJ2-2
CASSEVWRSSGELFF
TGTGCCAGCAGTGAAGTCTGGAGGTCGAGCGGGGAGCTGTTTTTT
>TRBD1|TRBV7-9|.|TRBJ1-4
CASSADYRGAEKLFF
TGTGCCAGCAGCGCAGATTACAGGGGAGCTGAAAAACTGTTTTTT
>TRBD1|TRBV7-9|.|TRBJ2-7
CASSLISDREYF
TGTGCCAGCAGCTTAATTAGCGACAGGGAGTACTTC
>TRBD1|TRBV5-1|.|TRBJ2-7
CASSWDRSYEQYF
TGCGCCAGCAGCTGGGACAGATCCTACGAGCAGTACTTC
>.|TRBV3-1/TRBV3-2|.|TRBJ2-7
CASSYLHGGTGEQYF
TGTGCCAGCAGCTACCTTCATGGGGGGACGGGTGAGCAGTACTTC
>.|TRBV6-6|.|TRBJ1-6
CASSYRVQNNSPLHF
TGTGCCAGCAGTTACCGGGTTCAGAATAATTCACCCCTCCACTTT
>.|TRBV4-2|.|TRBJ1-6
CASSQIGTSNSPLHF
TGTGCCAGCAGCCAAATCGGGACAAGTAATTCACCCCTCCACTTT
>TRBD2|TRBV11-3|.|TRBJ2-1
CASSLEIAGGTYNEQFF
TGTGCCAGCAGCTTAGAAATAGCGGGGGGTACCTACAATGAGCAGTTCTTC
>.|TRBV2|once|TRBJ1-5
CASSGQGLGNQPQHF
TGTGCCAGCAGTGGGCAGGGGCTCGGAAATCAGCCCCAGCATTTT
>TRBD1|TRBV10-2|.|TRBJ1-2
CASSTPYGQGTYYGYTF
TGCGCCAGCAGTACACCCTATGGACAGGGGACTTACTATGGCTACACCTTC
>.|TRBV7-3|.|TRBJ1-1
CASSLQGTNTEAFF
TGTGCCAGCAGCCTCCAGGGGACGAACACTGAAGCTTTCTTT
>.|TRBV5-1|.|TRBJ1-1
CASSLVGGTMNTEAFF
TGCGCCAGCAGCTTGGTAGGGGGTACAATGAACACTGAAGCTTTCTTT
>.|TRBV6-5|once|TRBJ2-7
CASSYRSQGSSGEQYF
TGTGCCAGCAGCTACCGGTCCCAGGGGTCCTCTGGGGAGCAGTACTTC
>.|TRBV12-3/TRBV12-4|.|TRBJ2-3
CASSLTESDTQYF
TGTGCCAGCAGTTTAACAGAATCAGATACGCAGTATTTT
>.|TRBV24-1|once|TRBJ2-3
CATRLRDTQYF
TGTGCCACCAGGCTTAGAGATACGCAGTATTTT
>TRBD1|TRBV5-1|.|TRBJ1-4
CASSLSLDRGRGLFF
TGCGCCAGCAGCTTGTCTCTCGACAGGGGGCGAGGACTGTTTTTT
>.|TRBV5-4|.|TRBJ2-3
CASSRNGAGRSTDTQYF
TGTGCCAGCAGCCGTAACGGCGCGGGCCGGAGCACAGATACGCAGTATTTT
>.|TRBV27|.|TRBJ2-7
CASSLGQLKTYEQYF
TGTGCCAGCAGTTTAGGGCAGTTAAAAACCTACGAGCAGTACTTC
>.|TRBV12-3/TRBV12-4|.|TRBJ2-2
CASTVFTGELFF
TGTGCCAGCACGGTCTTCACCGGGGAGCTGTTTTTT
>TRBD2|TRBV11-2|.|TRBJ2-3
CASSLGVGGGGSGDTQYF
TGTGCCAGCAGCTTAGGAGTCGGCGGGGGGGGCTCGGGAGATACGCAGTATTTT
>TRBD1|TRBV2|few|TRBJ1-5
CASKRDSDNQPQHF
TGTGCCAGCAAGAGGGACAGCGACAATCAGCCCCAGCATTTT
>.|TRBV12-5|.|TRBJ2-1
CASGWIATLSYNEQFF
TGTGCTAGTGGTTGGATAGCAACCCTCTCCTACAATGAGCAGTTCTTC
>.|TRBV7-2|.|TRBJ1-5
CASSSGGINQPQHF
TGTGCCAGCAGCAGTGGGGGCATTAATCAGCCCCAGCATTTT
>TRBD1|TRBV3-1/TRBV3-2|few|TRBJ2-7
CASSQDVRAGGLYEQYF
TGTGCCAGCAGCCAAGATGTGAGGGCAGGGGGCCTCTACGAGCAGTACTTC